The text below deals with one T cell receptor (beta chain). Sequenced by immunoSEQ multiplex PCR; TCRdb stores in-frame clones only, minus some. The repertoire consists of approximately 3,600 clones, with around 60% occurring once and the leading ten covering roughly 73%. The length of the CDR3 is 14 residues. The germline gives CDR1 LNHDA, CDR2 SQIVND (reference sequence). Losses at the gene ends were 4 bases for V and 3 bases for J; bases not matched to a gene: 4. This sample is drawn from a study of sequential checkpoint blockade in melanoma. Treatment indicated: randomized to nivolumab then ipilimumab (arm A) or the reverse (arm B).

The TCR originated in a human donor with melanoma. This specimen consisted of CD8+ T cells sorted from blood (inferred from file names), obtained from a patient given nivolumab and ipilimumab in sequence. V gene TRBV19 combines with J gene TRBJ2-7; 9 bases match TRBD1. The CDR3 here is CASSRDRVNYEQYF. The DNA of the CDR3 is TGTGCCAGTAGTAGGGACAGGGTTAACTACGAGCAGTACTTC.